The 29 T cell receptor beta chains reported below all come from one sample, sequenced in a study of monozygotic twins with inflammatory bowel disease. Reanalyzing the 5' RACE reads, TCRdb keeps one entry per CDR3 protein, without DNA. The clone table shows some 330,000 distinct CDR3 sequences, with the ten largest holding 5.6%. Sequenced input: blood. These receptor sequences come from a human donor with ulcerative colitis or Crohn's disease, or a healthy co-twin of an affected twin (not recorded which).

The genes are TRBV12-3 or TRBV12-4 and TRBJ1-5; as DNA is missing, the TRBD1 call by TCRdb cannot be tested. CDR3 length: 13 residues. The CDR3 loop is CASSGQGHQPQHF.

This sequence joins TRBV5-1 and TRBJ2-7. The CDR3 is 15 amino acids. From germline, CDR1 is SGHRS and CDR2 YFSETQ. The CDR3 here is CASSLELADSYEQYF.

The CDR3 here is CASSPSGTSVRNF. The chain has TRBV9 and TRBJ2-4; TCRdb's D gene call, TRBD2, goes unchecked for lack of DNA. The length of the CDR3 is 13 residues. CDR1 and CDR2 (germline): SGDLS, YYNGEE.

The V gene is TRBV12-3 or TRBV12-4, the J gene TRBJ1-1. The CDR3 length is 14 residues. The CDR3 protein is CASSLGTKNTEAFF.

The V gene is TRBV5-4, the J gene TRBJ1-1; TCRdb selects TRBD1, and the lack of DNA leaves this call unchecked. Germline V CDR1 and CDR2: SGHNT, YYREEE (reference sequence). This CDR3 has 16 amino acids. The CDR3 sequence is CASSPGGRAGNTEAFF.

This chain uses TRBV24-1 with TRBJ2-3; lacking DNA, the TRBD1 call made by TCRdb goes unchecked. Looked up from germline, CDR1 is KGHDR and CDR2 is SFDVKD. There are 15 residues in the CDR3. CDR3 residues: CATSAPGQVGDTQYF.

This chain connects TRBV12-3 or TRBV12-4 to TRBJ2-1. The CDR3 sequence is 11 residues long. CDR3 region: CASTLWSKQFF.

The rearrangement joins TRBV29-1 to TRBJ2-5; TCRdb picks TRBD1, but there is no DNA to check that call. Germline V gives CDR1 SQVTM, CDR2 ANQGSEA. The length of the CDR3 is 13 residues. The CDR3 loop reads CSVIRAASETQYF. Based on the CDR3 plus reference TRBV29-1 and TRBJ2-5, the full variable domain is SAVISQKPSRDICQRGTSLTIQCQVDSQVTMMFWYRQQPGQSLTLIATANQGSEATYESGFVIDKFPISRPNLTFSTLTVSNMSPEDSSIYLCSVIRAASETQYFGPGTRLLVL.

The CDR3 reads CASRRGGPDTQYF. The rearrangement joins TRBV6-2 or TRBV6-3 to TRBJ2-3; checking the TCRdb D call of TRBD1 is not possible without DNA. CDR3 size: 13 residues. Germline CDR1 is MNHEY and CDR2 is SVGEGT.

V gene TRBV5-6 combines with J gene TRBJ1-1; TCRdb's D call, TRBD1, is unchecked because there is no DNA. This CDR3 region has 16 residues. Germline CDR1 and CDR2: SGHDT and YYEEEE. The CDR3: CASSPPDRYMNTEAFF.

CDR3 loop: CASSPLAGVHPHEQFF. This chain links TRBV6-1 with TRBJ2-1; TCRdb calls TRBD2, which cannot be checked without DNA. CDR3 length: 16 residues. From germline, CDR1 is MNHNS and CDR2 SASEGT.

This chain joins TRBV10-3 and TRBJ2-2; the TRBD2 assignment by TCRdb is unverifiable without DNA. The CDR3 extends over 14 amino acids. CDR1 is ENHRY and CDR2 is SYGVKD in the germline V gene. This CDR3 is CAIRAETNTGELFF.

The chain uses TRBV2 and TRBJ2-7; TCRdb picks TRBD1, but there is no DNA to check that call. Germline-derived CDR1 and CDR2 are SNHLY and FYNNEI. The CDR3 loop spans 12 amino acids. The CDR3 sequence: CASSVRTGAYDF. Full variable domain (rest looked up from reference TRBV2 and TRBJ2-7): EPEVTQTPSHQVTQMGQEVILRCVPISNHLYFYWYRQILGQKVEFLVSFYNNEISEKSEIFDDQFSVERPDGSNFTLKIRSTKLEDSAMYFCASSVRTGAYDFGPGTRLTVT.

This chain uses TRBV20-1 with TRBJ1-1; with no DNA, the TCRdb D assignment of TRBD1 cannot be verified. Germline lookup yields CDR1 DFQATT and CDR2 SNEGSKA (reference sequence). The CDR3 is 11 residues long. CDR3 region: CSANRGPGAFF.

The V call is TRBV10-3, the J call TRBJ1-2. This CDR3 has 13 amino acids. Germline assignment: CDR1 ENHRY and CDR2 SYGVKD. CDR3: CAGRGSSNYGYTF.

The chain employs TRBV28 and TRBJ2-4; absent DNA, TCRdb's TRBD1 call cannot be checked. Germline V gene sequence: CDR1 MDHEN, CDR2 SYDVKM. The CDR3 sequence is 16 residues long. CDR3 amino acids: CASTDQSGTAKNIQYF.

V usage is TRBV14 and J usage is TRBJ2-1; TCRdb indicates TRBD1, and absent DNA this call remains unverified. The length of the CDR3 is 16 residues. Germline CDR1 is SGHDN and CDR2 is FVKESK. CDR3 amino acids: CASSPPGTLAYNEQFF.

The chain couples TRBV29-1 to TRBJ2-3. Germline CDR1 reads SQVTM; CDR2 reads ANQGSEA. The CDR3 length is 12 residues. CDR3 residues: CSVSSYTDTQYF.

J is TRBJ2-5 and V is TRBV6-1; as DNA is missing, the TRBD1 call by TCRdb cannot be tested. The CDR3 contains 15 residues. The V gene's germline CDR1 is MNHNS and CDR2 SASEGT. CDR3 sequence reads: CASRMGAVQGETQYF.

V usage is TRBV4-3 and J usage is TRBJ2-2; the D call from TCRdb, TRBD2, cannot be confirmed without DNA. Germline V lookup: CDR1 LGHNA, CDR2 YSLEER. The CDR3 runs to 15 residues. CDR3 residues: CASSRSGGAVGELFF.

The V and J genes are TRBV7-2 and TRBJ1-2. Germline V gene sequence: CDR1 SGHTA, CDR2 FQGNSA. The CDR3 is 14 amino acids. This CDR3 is CASSLGVESYGYTF.

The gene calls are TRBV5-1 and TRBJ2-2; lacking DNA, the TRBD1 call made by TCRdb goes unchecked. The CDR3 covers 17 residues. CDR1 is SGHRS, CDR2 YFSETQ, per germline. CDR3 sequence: CASSLHGQGANTGELFF.

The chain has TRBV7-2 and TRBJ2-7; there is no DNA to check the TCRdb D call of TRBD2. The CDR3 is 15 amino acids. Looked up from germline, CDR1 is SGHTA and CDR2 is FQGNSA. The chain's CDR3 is CASSFPRASSYEQYF.

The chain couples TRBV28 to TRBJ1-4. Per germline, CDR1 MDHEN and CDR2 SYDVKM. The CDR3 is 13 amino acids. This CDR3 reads CASSPGRFEKLFF.

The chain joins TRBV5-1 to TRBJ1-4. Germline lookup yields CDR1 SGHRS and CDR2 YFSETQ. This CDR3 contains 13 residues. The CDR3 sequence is CASGETTNEKLFF.

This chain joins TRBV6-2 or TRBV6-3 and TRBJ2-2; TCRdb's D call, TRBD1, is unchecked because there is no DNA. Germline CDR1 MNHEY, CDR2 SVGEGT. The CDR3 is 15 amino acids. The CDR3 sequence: CASSYRGQNTGELFF.

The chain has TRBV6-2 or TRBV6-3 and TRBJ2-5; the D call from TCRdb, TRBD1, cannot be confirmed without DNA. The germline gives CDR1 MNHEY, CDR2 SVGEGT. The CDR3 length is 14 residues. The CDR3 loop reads CASSPRGAGETQYF.

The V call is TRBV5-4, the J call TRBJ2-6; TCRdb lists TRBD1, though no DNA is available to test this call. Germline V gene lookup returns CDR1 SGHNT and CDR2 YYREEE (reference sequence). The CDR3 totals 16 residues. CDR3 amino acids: CASSPLNGFGANVLTF.

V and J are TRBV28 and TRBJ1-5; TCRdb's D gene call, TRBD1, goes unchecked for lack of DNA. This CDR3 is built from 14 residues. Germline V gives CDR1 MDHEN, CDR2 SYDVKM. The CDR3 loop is CASTTPVGPGGLHF. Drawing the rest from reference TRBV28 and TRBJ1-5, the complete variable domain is DVKVTQSSRYLVKRTGEKVFLECVQDMDHENMFWYRQDPGLGLRLIYFSYDVKMKEKGDIPEGYSVSREKKERFSLILESASTNQTSMYLCASTTPVGPGGLHFGDGTRLSIL.